The source of this TCR beta chain is a study of spatial heterogeneity in lung cancer. Turning to the study itself: Sequences of the beta chain were consistently detected in greater numbers than alpha-chain sequences. Raw-read counts averaged over ten per unique TCR and UMI combination. Findings and limits, study-wide: Counts that tracked tumor mutation counts were those of expanded intratumoral alpha and beta TCRs.

This clonotype is judged medium-sized. The antigen remains unidentified. As to time point: sample taken at primary tumor resection. The donors were 72 patients with non-small cell lung cancer that was early-stage and untreated. Every molecule of TCR cDNA had its own unique molecular identifier. TCRdb recomputed calls from the 5' RACE reads with MiXCR, one row per CDR3 protein. The sample consists of fewer than 8,500 distinct CDR3 sequences, over 8% of them appearing once. The source of this sequence is a male donor with early-stage non-small cell lung cancer. Sequenced here: lung tumor tissue, sampled at surgery.

The CDR3 DNA reads TGTGCCAGCAGTGAATCCCGATACGAGCAGTACTTC. Its protein is CASSESRYEQYF. The chain carries TRBV6-1 and TRBJ2-7; D gene uncertain. The CDR3 loop spans 12 amino acids. V shed 2 bases and J shed 4 bases, with 6 bases lying between them. Germline-derived CDR1 and CDR2 are MNHNS and SASEGT.